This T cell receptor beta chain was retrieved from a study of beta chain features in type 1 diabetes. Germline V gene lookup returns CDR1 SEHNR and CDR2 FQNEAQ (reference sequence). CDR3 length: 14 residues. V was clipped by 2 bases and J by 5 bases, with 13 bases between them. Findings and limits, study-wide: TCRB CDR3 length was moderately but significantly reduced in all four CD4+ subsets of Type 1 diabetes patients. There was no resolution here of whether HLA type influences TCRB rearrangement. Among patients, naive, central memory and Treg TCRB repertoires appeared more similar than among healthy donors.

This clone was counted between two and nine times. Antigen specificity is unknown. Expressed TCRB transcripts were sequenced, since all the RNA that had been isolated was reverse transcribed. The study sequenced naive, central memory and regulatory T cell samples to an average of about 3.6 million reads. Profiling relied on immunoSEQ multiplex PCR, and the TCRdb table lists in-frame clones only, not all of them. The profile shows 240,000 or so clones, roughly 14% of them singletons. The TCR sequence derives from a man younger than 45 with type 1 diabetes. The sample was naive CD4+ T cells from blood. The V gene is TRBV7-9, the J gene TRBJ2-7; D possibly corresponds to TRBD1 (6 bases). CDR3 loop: CASSLLGAGDEQYF. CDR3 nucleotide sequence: TGTGCCAGCAGCTTATTAGGGGCAGGGGACGAGCAGTACTTC.